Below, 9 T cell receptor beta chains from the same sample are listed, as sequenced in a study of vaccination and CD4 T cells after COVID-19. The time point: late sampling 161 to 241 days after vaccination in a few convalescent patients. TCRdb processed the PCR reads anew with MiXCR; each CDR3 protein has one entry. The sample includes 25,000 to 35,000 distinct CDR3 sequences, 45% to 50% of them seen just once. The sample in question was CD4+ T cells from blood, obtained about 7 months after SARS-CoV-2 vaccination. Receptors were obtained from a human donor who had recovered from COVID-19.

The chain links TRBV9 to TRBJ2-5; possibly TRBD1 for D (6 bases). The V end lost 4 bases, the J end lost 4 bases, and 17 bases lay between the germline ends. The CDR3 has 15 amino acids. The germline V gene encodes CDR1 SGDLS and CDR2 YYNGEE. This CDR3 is CASSPSGGAAETQYF. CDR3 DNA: TGTGCCAGCAGCCCATCTGGGGGCGCGGCAGAGACCCAGTACTTC.

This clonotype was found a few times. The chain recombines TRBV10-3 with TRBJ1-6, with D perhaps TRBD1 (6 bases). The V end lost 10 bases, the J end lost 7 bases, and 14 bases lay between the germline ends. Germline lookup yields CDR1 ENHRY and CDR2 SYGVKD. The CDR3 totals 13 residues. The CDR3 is CATSGTSNSPLHF. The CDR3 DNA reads TGTGCCACTTCCGGGACATCCAATTCACCCCTCCACTTT.

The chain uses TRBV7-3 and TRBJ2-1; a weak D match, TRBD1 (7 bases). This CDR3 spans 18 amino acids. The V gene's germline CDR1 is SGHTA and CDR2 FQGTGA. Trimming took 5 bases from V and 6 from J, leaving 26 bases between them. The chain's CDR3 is CASSPQGSGASAANEQFF. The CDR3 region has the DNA TGTGCCAGCAGCCCACAGGGGTCAGGGGCTAGCGCGGCCAATGAGCAGTTCTTC.

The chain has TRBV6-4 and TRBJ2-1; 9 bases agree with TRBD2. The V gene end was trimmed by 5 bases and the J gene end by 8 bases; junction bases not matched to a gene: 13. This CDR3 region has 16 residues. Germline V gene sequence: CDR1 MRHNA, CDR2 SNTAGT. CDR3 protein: CASSISGDSGSDEQFF. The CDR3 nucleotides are TGTGCCAGCAGTATCTCCGGTGATAGCGGGAGTGATGAGCAGTTCTTC.

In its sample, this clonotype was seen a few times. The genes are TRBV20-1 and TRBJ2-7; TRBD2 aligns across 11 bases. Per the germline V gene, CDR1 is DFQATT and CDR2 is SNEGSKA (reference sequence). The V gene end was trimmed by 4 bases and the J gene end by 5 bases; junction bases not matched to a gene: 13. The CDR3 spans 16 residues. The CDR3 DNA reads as TGCAGTGCTAATTTAGGATTAGCGGGAGGGCCCCACGAGCAGTACTTC. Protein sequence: CSANLGLAGGPHEQYF.

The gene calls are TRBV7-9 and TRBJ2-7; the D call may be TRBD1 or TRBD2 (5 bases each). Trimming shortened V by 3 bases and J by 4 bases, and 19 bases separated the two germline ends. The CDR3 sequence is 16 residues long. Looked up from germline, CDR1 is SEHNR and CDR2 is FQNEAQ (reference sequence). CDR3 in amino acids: CASSLILDGAYYEQYF. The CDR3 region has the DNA TGTGCCAGCAGCTTGATATTGGACGGGGCCTATTACGAGCAGTACTTC.

The CDR3 nucleotides are TGTGCCAGCAGCTTAGTCTTAGTTCCAGGCGGGAGTACCTACAATGAGCAGTTCTTC. Amino acid sequence: CASSLVLVPGGSTYNEQFF. The chain joins TRBV7-6 to TRBJ2-1, with 7 nucleotides matching TRBD2. Germline V gene sequence: CDR1 SGHVS, CDR2 FNYEAQ. The trim removed 1 base at V and 2 bases at J, leaving 14 bases unmatched. The CDR3 is 19 residues long. Full variable domain (remainder filled in from reference TRBV7-6 and TRBJ2-1): GAGVSQSPRYKVTKRGQDVALRCDPISGHVSLYWYRQALGQGPEFLTYFNYEAQQDKSGLPNDRFSAERPEGSISTLTIQRTEQRDSAMYRCASSLVLVPGGSTYNEQFFGPGTRLTVL.

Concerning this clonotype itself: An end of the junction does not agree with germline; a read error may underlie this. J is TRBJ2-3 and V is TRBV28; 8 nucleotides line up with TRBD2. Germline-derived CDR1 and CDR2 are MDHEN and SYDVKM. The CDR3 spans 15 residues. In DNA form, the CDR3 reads TGTGCCAGCAATTTATTAGCGGGACTCACAGATACGCAGTATTTT. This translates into CASNLLAGLTDTQYF.

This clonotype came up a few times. CDR3 amino acids: CASSEGMAGPDTQYF. Written as DNA, the CDR3 is TGTGCCAGCAGTGAGGGTATGGCAGGGCCAGATACGCAGTATTTT. The genes are TRBV2 and TRBJ2-3, with D possibly TRBD1 on 5 matching bases. V was shortened by 3 bases and J by 4 bases, with 14 bases between the two germline ends. The CDR3 loop spans 15 amino acids. CDR1 is SNHLY and CDR2 is FYNNEI in the germline V gene.